The 12 T cell receptor beta chains below were found in one sample sequenced in a study of CD8+ T cells in alopecia areata. Extraction of RNA preceded its reverse transcription into cDNA, which served as the sequencing template. The repertoire was sequenced with immunoSEQ multiplex PCR; TCRdb's copy has only in-frame clones and lacks some. Of around 140,000 clones detected, around 47% appear once; the ten largest clones hold approximately 7%. Source material: CD4+ T cells sorted from blood. The receptors here all came from a human donor with alopecia areata.

This rearrangement joins TRBV29-1 to TRBJ2-1; unclear D gene. There are 14 residues in the CDR3. Germline assignment: CDR1 SQVTM and CDR2 ANQGSEA. Trimming left V 5 bases short and J 0 bases short, with 11 bases between. In nucleotides, the CDR3 is TGCAGCGTTCGGACGGTAAGCTCCTACAATGAGCAGTTCTTC. Translation: CSVRTVSSYNEQFF.

The gene calls are TRBV5-6 and TRBJ2-1, with TRBD1 matching over 7 bases. In germline, CDR1 is SGHDT, CDR2 YYEEEE. The CDR3 runs 13 residues. V lost 4 bases, J lost 15 bases, and 13 bases stayed unmatched. The CDR3 reads CASSPTGTVGRFF. CDR3 nucleotides: TGTGCCAGCAGCCCGACCGGGACAGTCGGCCGGTTCTTC.

This clone occurred a few times. J is TRBJ1-2 and V is TRBV15; 8 bases map to TRBD1. The CDR3 is 17 amino acids. After removal of 3 bases from V and 5 bases from J, the junction contained 14 bases not matched to a gene. Germline V CDR1 and CDR2: LNHNV, YYDKDF (reference sequence). The CDR3 here is CATSRRTGRDLGYGYTF. The CDR3 DNA follows: TGTGCCACCAGCAGGAGGACAGGGAGGGATCTCGGATATGGCTACACCTTC.

This clone was seen just once. The CDR3 spells CASSPEMAQFQTQYF. The CDR3 DNA reads as TGTGCCAGCTCACCTGAAATGGCCCAATTTCAGACCCAGTACTTC. The chain carries TRBV18 and TRBJ2-5; no definite D call. V lost 3 bases to trimming and J lost 6 bases, with 17 bases between them. Looked up from germline, CDR1 is KGHSH and CDR2 is LQKENI. This CDR3 is built from 15 residues.

This clone showed up just a few times. The V and J genes are TRBV2 and TRBJ2-1; D is unclear. The V end was cut by 7 bases, the J end by 9 bases, with 22 bases between. Germline assignment: CDR1 SNHLY and CDR2 FYNNEI. The CDR3 consists of 15 residues. CDR3 protein: CASKSLLTSALEQFF. CDR3 nucleotide sequence: TGTGCCAGCAAATCGCTCCTCACAAGTGCCCTTGAGCAGTTCTTC.

This clone was recorded a few times. The chain has TRBV5-1 and TRBJ2-1, with 9 bases identical to TRBD2. Germline CDR1 SGHRS, CDR2 YFSETQ. The CDR3 loop spans 17 amino acids. Trimming at V came to 0 bases and at J to 3 bases, leaving 7 bases not matched to a gene. CDR3 coding DNA: TGCGCCAGCAGCTTGGGGATTTCTAGCGGGAACTACAATGAGCAGTTCTTC. Protein: CASSLGISSGNYNEQFF.

CDR3 sequence reads: CASSLDRAGYNEQFF. The CDR3 DNA is TGTGCCAGCAGTTTGGACAGGGCAGGCTACAATGAGCAGTTCTTC. V usage is TRBV27 and J usage is TRBJ2-1; 8 bases are a match to TRBD1. This CDR3 is 15 amino acids long. Germline trimming cut 3 bases from V and 3 bases from J; bases unmatched to any gene: 4. Germline CDR1 MNHEY, CDR2 SMNVEV (reference sequence).

Here the CDR3 reads CASSPRDLLSSYEQYF. In DNA, the CDR3 is TGTGCCAGCAGTCCCCGGGACTTATTGAGCTCCTACGAGCAGTACTTC. The chain joins TRBV2 to TRBJ2-7; weak D call: TRBD2 (6 bases). Trimming left V 5 bases short and J 0 bases short, with 17 bases between. The CDR3 covers 16 residues. CDR1 is SNHLY and CDR2 is FYNNEI in the germline V gene.

This clone was picked up one time. The rearrangement links TRBV30 to TRBJ2-1; possibly TRBD2 for D (5 bases). V was cut by 8 bases and J by 6 bases, with 11 bases left in between. Germline assignment: CDR1 GTSNPN and CDR2 SVGIG (reference sequence). This CDR3 is 11 amino acids long. In DNA, the CDR3 is TGTGCCGTCAACCGGGGCAATGAGCAGTTCTTC. Its protein product is CAVNRGNEQFF.

The chain joins TRBV7-2 to TRBJ2-3; D is ambiguous. The V and J ends lost 5 bases and 3 bases respectively, with 6 bases between them. CDR1 and CDR2 from the germline V gene are SGHTA and FQGNSA. The CDR3 covers 12 residues. CDR3 nucleotides: TGTGCCAGCAGCATTATGACAGATACGCAGTATTTT. Residues: CASSIMTDTQYF.

This clone was observed a few times. The chain combines TRBV19 with TRBJ2-7, with D hard to call. CDR1 is LNHDA and CDR2 is SQIVND in the germline V gene (reference sequence). The length of the CDR3 is 14 residues. V gave up 5 bases and J gave up 0 bases, with 11 bases separating them. This CDR3 reads CASSRQVNSYEQYF. The CDR3 nucleotides read TGTGCCAGTAGTCGGCAGGTGAACTCCTACGAGCAGTACTTC.

The gene calls are TRBV29-1 and TRBJ2-3; D remains ambiguous. Trimming removed 4 bases from V and 2 bases from J, with 16 bases in between. The CDR3 is 15 amino acids. Germline V CDR1 and CDR2: SQVTM, ANQGSEA. The DNA for the CDR3 is TGCAGCGTTGTGTTCGGCAGGCAACCCACAGATACGCAGTATTTT. It encodes CSVVFGRQPTDTQYF.